This is a list of T cell receptor beta chains from one sample in a study of human T cells and chemical hapten exposure. One entry per CDR3 protein results from TCRdb running MiXCR on the RACE reads. Among over 35,000 distinct CDR3 sequences listed, 3% to 4.5% were seen once. The sequencing sample was made of whole blood. All receptors derive from a human donor in good health. Some clones in this sample may be carry-over from other donors' samples. Each CDR3 is given with its conserved first and last residue. The D gene is left open where the match is weak. Rows may omit the clone size; those that give it use once, few, many or a size class.

clone_size: many; v_call: TRBV11-2; j_call: TRBJ2-2; d_call: -; cdr3_nt: TGTGCCAGCAGCTCTGGGAACGGGGAGCTGTTTTTT; cdr3_aa: CASSSGNGELFF
clone_size: many; v_call: TRBV27; j_call: TRBJ2-3; d_call: -; cdr3_nt: TGTGCCAGCCACGCTCTAGCGAGTTTGAGGGGGGATACGCAGTATTTT; cdr3_aa: CASHALASLRGDTQYF
clone_size: few; v_call: TRBV4-1; j_call: TRBJ2-4; d_call: -; cdr3_nt: TGCGCCAGCAGCCAAGCGGCAGAGCTAGCCAAAAACATTCAGTACTTC; cdr3_aa: CASSQAAELAKNIQYF
clone_size: -; v_call: TRBV28; j_call: TRBJ1-2; d_call: -; cdr3_nt: TGTGCCAGCAGTCCACGTAGGGGGGGTAACTATGGCTACACCTTC; cdr3_aa: CASSPRRGGNYGYTF
clone_size: -; v_call: TRBV6-6; j_call: TRBJ1-1; d_call: TRBD1; cdr3_nt: TGTGCCAGCAGTTCCTATAAGGGACAGGCGGAAGCTTTCTTT; cdr3_aa: CASSSYKGQAEAFF
clone_size: many; v_call: TRBV20-1; j_call: TRBJ1-2; d_call: -; cdr3_nt: TGCAGTGCTAGCACAACGGGATCCTATGGCTACACCTTC; cdr3_aa: CSASTTGSYGYTF
clone_size: few; v_call: TRBV30; j_call: TRBJ1-1; d_call: -; cdr3_nt: TGTGCCTGGAGTGGGGAGGGAGGCTCGGGAGCTTTCTTT; cdr3_aa: CAWSGEGGSGAFF
clone_size: -; v_call: TRBV9; j_call: TRBJ2-7; d_call: -; cdr3_nt: TGTGCCAGCAGCGTAGGGTCCGCAGCCAACTACGAGCAGTACTTC; cdr3_aa: CASSVGSAANYEQYF
clone_size: many; v_call: TRBV6-2/TRBV6-3; j_call: TRBJ1-2; d_call: -; cdr3_nt: TGTGCCAGCAGGGAGGCCTCTTCCGTTAACTATGGCTACACCTTC; cdr3_aa: CASREASSVNYGYTF
clone_size: many; v_call: TRBV5-4; j_call: TRBJ2-3; d_call: -; cdr3_nt: TGTGCCAGCAGCCCGAGGACTAACCTCCTCGTAGATACGCAGTATTTT; cdr3_aa: CASSPRTNLLVDTQYF
clone_size: many; v_call: TRBV6-2/TRBV6-3; j_call: TRBJ2-4; d_call: -; cdr3_nt: TGTGCCAGCAGTTACTCAAGGGGTTACCTTGGGAACATTCAGTACTTC; cdr3_aa: CASSYSRGYLGNIQYF
clone_size: many; v_call: TRBV10-2; j_call: TRBJ2-1; d_call: -; cdr3_nt: TGCGCCAGCAGTGAGTCGGGGAATGAGCAGTTCTTC; cdr3_aa: CASSESGNEQFF
clone_size: -; v_call: TRBV9; j_call: TRBJ2-1; d_call: TRBD2; cdr3_nt: TGTGCCAGCAGCGTAGTCACTAGCGGGAGTGGTGAGCAGTTCTTC; cdr3_aa: CASSVVTSGSGEQFF
clone_size: many; v_call: TRBV4-1; j_call: TRBJ2-7; d_call: -; cdr3_nt: TGCGCCAGCAGCCAAGATAGACAGAGGGAGCAGTACTTC; cdr3_aa: CASSQDRQREQYF
clone_size: many; v_call: TRBV7-2; j_call: TRBJ2-4; d_call: -; cdr3_nt: TGTGCCAGCAGCAACCCCCCGGTAAACATTCAGTACTTC; cdr3_aa: CASSNPPVNIQYF
clone_size: -; v_call: TRBV27; j_call: TRBJ2-2; d_call: -; cdr3_nt: TGTGCCAGCAGTTTATACTGGGGGACCGGGGAGCTGTTTTTT; cdr3_aa: CASSLYWGTGELFF
clone_size: many; v_call: TRBV7-2; j_call: TRBJ2-1; d_call: TRBD2; cdr3_nt: TGTGCCAGCAGCTTGCCGGGACTAGCTAGCAATGAGCAGTTCTTC; cdr3_aa: CASSLPGLASNEQFF
clone_size: many; v_call: TRBV7-3; j_call: TRBJ2-6; d_call: -; cdr3_nt: TGTGCCAGCAGCTTGGGCGCCGGGGCCAACGTCCTGACTTTC; cdr3_aa: CASSLGAGANVLTF
clone_size: many; v_call: TRBV7-3; j_call: TRBJ2-6; d_call: -; cdr3_nt: TGTGCCAGCAGCCGCGTGTCCTCTGGGGCCAACGTCCTGACTTTC; cdr3_aa: CASSRVSSGANVLTF
clone_size: few; v_call: TRBV20-1; j_call: TRBJ1-1; d_call: -; cdr3_nt: TGCAGTGCTAGAGAGAAGGGTATGAACACTGAAGCTTTCTTT; cdr3_aa: CSAREKGMNTEAFF
clone_size: -; v_call: TRBV7-2; j_call: TRBJ1-2; d_call: -; cdr3_nt: TGTGCCAGCAGCCCGCGGACAGCCTATGGCTACACCTTC; cdr3_aa: CASSPRTAYGYTF
clone_size: many; v_call: TRBV29-1; j_call: TRBJ2-7; d_call: TRBD1; cdr3_nt: TGCAGCGTTGACGAGACAGGGGGCGCGTACGAGCAGTACTTC; cdr3_aa: CSVDETGGAYEQYF
clone_size: many; v_call: TRBV5-5; j_call: TRBJ2-7; d_call: TRBD1; cdr3_nt: TGTGCCAGCAGCTTAACAGGGGTGCGGTTTGAGCAGTACTTC; cdr3_aa: CASSLTGVRFEQYF
clone_size: many; v_call: TRBV5-1; j_call: TRBJ2-7; d_call: TRBD2; cdr3_nt: TGCGCCACCCGAAGCACTAGCGGGGCCTCTTTAGAGCAGTACTTC; cdr3_aa: CATRSTSGASLEQYF
clone_size: few; v_call: TRBV4-1; j_call: TRBJ2-1; d_call: TRBD2; cdr3_nt: TGCGCCAGCAGCCGGAACACAGCCGGGGACACTAGCGGGAGGAAATACAATGAGCAGTTCTTC; cdr3_aa: CASSRNTAGDTSGRKYNEQFF
clone_size: -; v_call: TRBV7-9; j_call: TRBJ1-2; d_call: -; cdr3_nt: TGTGCCAGCAGCTTACGAGGGGCAGGGCATGGCTACACCTTC; cdr3_aa: CASSLRGAGHGYTF
clone_size: -; v_call: TRBV20-1; j_call: TRBJ1-5; d_call: TRBD1; cdr3_nt: TGCAGTGCAACTTACAGGGGGCCACGGCCCCAGCATTTT; cdr3_aa: CSATYRGPRPQHF
clone_size: -; v_call: TRBV9; j_call: TRBJ1-1; d_call: -; cdr3_nt: TGTGCCAGCAGCGCAATACAGGGAGTCACTGAAGCTTTCTTT; cdr3_aa: CASSAIQGVTEAFF
clone_size: -; v_call: TRBV12-3/TRBV12-4; j_call: TRBJ1-1; d_call: -; cdr3_nt: TGTGCCAGCAGTTTAGAGTCCGTAAACACTGAAGCTTTCTTT; cdr3_aa: CASSLESVNTEAFF
clone_size: -; v_call: TRBV3-1; j_call: TRBJ2-2; d_call: -; cdr3_nt: TGTGCCAGCAGCAAACAGGTCATAGCGAACACCGGGGAGCTGTTTTTT; cdr3_aa: CASSKQVIANTGELFF
clone_size: many; v_call: TRBV25-1; j_call: TRBJ1-2; d_call: TRBD1; cdr3_nt: TGTGCCAGCAGTGCTGGGACAGGGGCCTACGGCTACACCTTC; cdr3_aa: CASSAGTGAYGYTF
clone_size: few; v_call: TRBV11-2; j_call: TRBJ1-4; d_call: TRBD1; cdr3_nt: TGTGCCAGCAGGCGAGGGACAGGAAATGAAAAACTGTTTTTT; cdr3_aa: CASRRGTGNEKLFF
clone_size: many; v_call: TRBV6-6; j_call: TRBJ1-5; d_call: -; cdr3_nt: TGTGCCAGCAGTTACGGTAGCAATCAGCCCCAGCATTTT; cdr3_aa: CASSYGSNQPQHF
clone_size: -; v_call: TRBV27; j_call: TRBJ1-2; d_call: -; cdr3_nt: TGTGCCAGCAGCACCGGAGGATGGGGATATGGCTACACCTTC; cdr3_aa: CASSTGGWGYGYTF
clone_size: many; v_call: TRBV20-1; j_call: TRBJ1-5; d_call: TRBD1; cdr3_nt: TGCAGTGCTTCAACCGGGACAGGGAATCAGCCCCAGCATTTT; cdr3_aa: CSASTGTGNQPQHF
clone_size: few; v_call: TRBV19; j_call: TRBJ1-1; d_call: -; cdr3_nt: TGTGCCAGTAGTTTTCCGCAGGGGCCCGGAACTGAAGCTTTCTTT; cdr3_aa: CASSFPQGPGTEAFF
clone_size: few; v_call: TRBV6-5; j_call: TRBJ2-7; d_call: TRBD2; cdr3_nt: TGTGCCAGCAAGTCCGGGACTAGCGTAGCCTACGAGCAGTACTTC; cdr3_aa: CASKSGTSVAYEQYF
clone_size: many; v_call: TRBV29-1; j_call: TRBJ1-1; d_call: -; cdr3_nt: TGCAGCGTTGAGAAGGGCCGCGCTTTCTTT; cdr3_aa: CSVEKGRAFF
clone_size: many; v_call: TRBV7-2; j_call: TRBJ2-1; d_call: -; cdr3_nt: TGTGCCAGCAGCTTAGTCCGAGTGCGCAATGAGCAGTTCTTC; cdr3_aa: CASSLVRVRNEQFF
clone_size: many; v_call: TRBV27; j_call: TRBJ2-3; d_call: TRBD1; cdr3_nt: TGTGCCAGCAGTCCGCGCCCGGACAGGGGGAAAAGAGATACGCAGTATTTT; cdr3_aa: CASSPRPDRGKRDTQYF
clone_size: few; v_call: TRBV3-1; j_call: TRBJ1-5; d_call: -; cdr3_nt: TGTGCCAGCAGCCGGCGGGGGGCGAATCAGCCCCAGCATTTT; cdr3_aa: CASSRRGANQPQHF
clone_size: many; v_call: TRBV12-3/TRBV12-4; j_call: TRBJ2-1; d_call: -; cdr3_nt: TGTGCCAGCAAGCAGGGCCTCCTAAATGAGCAGTTCTTC; cdr3_aa: CASKQGLLNEQFF
clone_size: many; v_call: TRBV7-9; j_call: TRBJ1-2; d_call: -; cdr3_nt: TGTGCCAGCAGCTCCACGACACAAATACCCCACATAAACTATGGCTACACCTTC; cdr3_aa: CASSSTTQIPHINYGYTF
clone_size: many; v_call: TRBV29-1; j_call: TRBJ2-3; d_call: -; cdr3_nt: TGCAGCGTTCGGCTCTACGATACGCAGTATTTT; cdr3_aa: CSVRLYDTQYF
clone_size: -; v_call: TRBV7-8; j_call: TRBJ2-2; d_call: -; cdr3_nt: TGTGCCAGCAGCTTAGCGGGTGTCAGGGGCCCGAACACCGGGGAGCTGTTTTTT; cdr3_aa: CASSLAGVRGPNTGELFF
clone_size: -; v_call: TRBV24-1; j_call: TRBJ1-6; d_call: -; cdr3_nt: TGTGCCACCAGTGACTGGGAAGGGTTGAATTCACCCCTCCACTTT; cdr3_aa: CATSDWEGLNSPLHF
clone_size: many; v_call: TRBV5-1; j_call: TRBJ2-3; d_call: TRBD1; cdr3_nt: TGCGCCAGCAGCTTCGCGGGTTCACAGGGGTCCACAGATACGCAGTATTTT; cdr3_aa: CASSFAGSQGSTDTQYF
clone_size: -; v_call: TRBV7-2; j_call: TRBJ1-2; d_call: TRBD1; cdr3_nt: TGTGCCAGCAGCTTAGGGGCGGGACAGGGGGTCTACACCTTC; cdr3_aa: CASSLGAGQGVYTF
clone_size: few; v_call: TRBV27; j_call: TRBJ1-1; d_call: -; cdr3_nt: TGTGCCAGCAGTTTATCGCAGGTCCCGAACACTGAAGCTTTCTTT; cdr3_aa: CASSLSQVPNTEAFF
clone_size: many; v_call: TRBV2; j_call: TRBJ2-3; d_call: TRBD2; cdr3_nt: TGTGCCAGCAGTGAAGCGCTTCCGGCGGGAGGGCAAGCAGATACGCAGTATTTT; cdr3_aa: CASSEALPAGGQADTQYF
clone_size: few; v_call: TRBV24-1; j_call: TRBJ1-5; d_call: -; cdr3_nt: TGTGCCACCGGGGGACGGACTAATCAGCCCCAGCATTTT; cdr3_aa: CATGGRTNQPQHF
clone_size: many; v_call: TRBV28; j_call: TRBJ1-2; d_call: TRBD1; cdr3_nt: TGTGCCAGCAGTTTAGCCGGGACAGGGCCCACAAGCGGCTACACCTTC; cdr3_aa: CASSLAGTGPTSGYTF